What follows are 24 T cell receptor beta chains derived from one specimen sequenced in a study of PD-1 blockade in classical Hodgkin lymphoma. Time point here: newly diagnosed, previously untreated cHL patient sample. Applied to thawed PBMCs, magnetic negative selection was the method used to isolate CD8+ T cells. Generated by immunoSEQ multiplex PCR, the TCRdb table keeps only in-frame clones and is missing some. The repertoire has about 15,000 clones, over 80% of them found once; the top ten carry 5% to 6.5%. Source material: CD8+ T cells from blood. The receptors stem from a human donor with classical Hodgkin lymphoma.

The CDR3 coding sequence is TGTGCCAGCAGCTTACCGAGGGGGCGGGAGACGCGAGGGGCCAACGTCCTGACTTTC. Its translation is CASSLPRGRETRGANVLTF. The chain combines TRBV7-8 with TRBJ2-6; D tentatively reads TRBD1 or TRBD2 (7 bases each). Germline-derived CDR1 and CDR2 are SGHVS and FQNEAQ. The V and J ends lost 2 bases and 4 bases respectively, with 21 bases between them. This CDR3 has 19 amino acids.

This chain connects TRBV6-1 to TRBJ2-7, with D possibly being TRBD2 (5 bases). Germline CDR1 MNHNS, CDR2 SASEGT. The CDR3 runs to 15 residues. The V end lost 6 bases, the J end lost 5 bases, and 20 bases lay between the germline ends. CDR3 DNA sequence: TGTGCCAGCAGACCCGCTAGCCGGCGATTTGACGAGCAGTACTTC. Translated, it gives CASRPASRRFDEQYF.

This chain connects TRBV21-1 to TRBJ2-1; the D call of TRBD1 is as the table states it, not checked on the DNA. TRBV21-1 is termed a pseudogene. The CDR3 extends over 16 amino acids. The CDR3 nucleotides read TGTGCCAGCAGCAGAAACAGGGGGGAGTCCTACAATGAGCAGTTCTTC. As protein: CASSRNRGESYNEQFF.

This chain links TRBV7-9 with TRBJ2-1; weak D call: TRBD2 (6 bases). Trimming pared 4 bases from V and 0 bases from J, leaving 13 bases between. This CDR3 comprises 16 residues. Germline CDR1 and CDR2: SEHNR and FQNEAQ (reference sequence). The CDR3 DNA reads as TGTGCCAGCAGCTCCATAGCGGCGGTCTCCTACAATGAGCAGTTCTTC. As protein: CASSSIAAVSYNEQFF. The variable domain in full, with the rest retrieved from reference TRBV7-9 and TRBJ2-1, is DTGVSQNPRHKITKRGQNVTFRCDPISEHNRLYWYRQTLGQGPEFLTYFQNEAQLEKSRLLSDRFSAERPKGSFSTLEIQRTEQGDSAMYLCASSSIAAVSYNEQFFGPGTRLTVL.

The gene calls are TRBV19 and TRBJ1-1, with D uncertain. Germline V CDR1 and CDR2: LNHDA, SQIVND (reference sequence). V lost 2 bases, J lost 1 base, and 5 bases lay in between. This CDR3 spans 13 amino acids. The CDR3 region has the DNA TGTGCCAGTAGTATATACGGGAACACTGAAGCTTTCTTT. It is translated as CASSIYGNTEAFF.

The chain couples TRBV7-9 to TRBJ2-3, with a weak D call TRBD2 (6 bases). Trimming removed 1 base at V and 0 bases at J, with 8 bases between. Germline CDR1 SEHNR, CDR2 FQNEAQ (reference sequence). The CDR3 runs 15 residues. The CDR3 bases are TGTGCCAGCAGCTTAGTGGCGGGGAGCACAGATACGCAGTATTTT. It is translated as CASSLVAGSTDTQYF.

The CDR3 nucleotides read TGCGCCAGCAGCTTTCCGGGACAGGGGCTAGGTCAAGAGACCCAGTACTTC. The encoded protein is CASSFPGQGLGQETQYF. This chain links TRBV5-1 with TRBJ2-5, with 10 bases fitting TRBD1. Germline values: CDR1 SGHRS, CDR2 YFSETQ. V shed 2 bases, J shed 2 bases, and the junction held 9 bases outside the gene matches. The length of the CDR3 is 17 residues.

The V gene is TRBV6-1, the J gene TRBJ2-7; D is ambiguous. Between the trimmed V and J ends, which lost 1 base and 0 bases, there was a span of 10 bases. Germline values: CDR1 MNHNS, CDR2 SASEGT. The CDR3 length is 15 residues. The CDR3, as DNA: TGTGCCAGCAGTGAAGGTGATAGGAGCTCCTACGAGCAGTACTTC. Amino acids: CASSEGDRSSYEQYF.

The chain employs TRBV7-9 and TRBJ2-1; the D is unclear. Germline V gene sequence: CDR1 SEHNR, CDR2 FQNEAQ (reference sequence). This CDR3 is built from 16 residues. The V end lost 6 bases, the J end lost 0 bases, and 15 bases lay between the germline ends. The CDR3 bases are TGTGCCAGCAGTCCCGGTAGGTCCATCTCCTACAATGAGCAGTTCTTC. Translated: CASSPGRSISYNEQFF.

The V and J genes are TRBV27 and TRBJ2-4, with 8 positions matching TRBD2. J lost 0 bases, V lost 10 bases, and 11 bases had no gene match. Germline CDR1 MNHEY, CDR2 SMNVEV (reference sequence). The CDR3 loop spans 16 amino acids. In nucleotides, the CDR3 is TGTGCCACGGCGCCGCGGGGGGCGGAAGCCAAAAACATTCAGTACTTC. Translating it yields CATAPRGAEAKNIQYF.

The chain has TRBV5-5 and TRBJ1-2, with TRBD1 matching over 7 bases. The trim removed 5 bases at V and 8 bases at J, leaving 15 bases unmatched. In germline, CDR1 is SGHKS, CDR2 YYEKEE (reference sequence). This CDR3 is built from 15 residues. The CDR3 region is CASRNRQGAPPGYTF. As DNA, the CDR3 is TGTGCCAGCAGAAACCGACAGGGAGCCCCCCCGGGCTACACCTTC.

The chain employs TRBV2 and TRBJ2-1; 10 bases agree with TRBD2. From germline, CDR1 is SNHLY and CDR2 FYNNEI. The ends lost 0 bases at V and 4 bases at J; junction bases unmatched: 6. The CDR3 length is 17 residues. CDR3 loop: CASSEAPRTSGYNEQFF. The DNA for the CDR3 is TGTGCCAGCAGTGAAGCACCCCGGACTAGCGGTTACAATGAGCAGTTCTTC.

The chain joins TRBV27 to TRBJ2-3, with 8 positions matching TRBD2. With 5 bases clipped from V and 2 bases from J, the junction kept 6 bases outside the gene matches. The CDR3 has 15 residues. CDR1 is MNHEY and CDR2 is SMNVEV in the germline V gene (reference sequence). CDR3 DNA: TGTGCCAGCAGTCGGGAGGGGTCTGTCACAGATACGCAGTATTTT. Translation: CASSREGSVTDTQYF.

The chain employs TRBV7-9 and TRBJ2-7, with 9 bases aligning to TRBD1. This CDR3 contains 15 residues. V was pared by 4 bases and J by 3 bases, with 7 bases of the junction left unmatched. CDR1 is SEHNR, CDR2 FQNEAQ, per germline (reference sequence). Here the CDR3 reads CASSSTQDRGYEQYF. The CDR3 coding sequence is TGTGCCAGCAGCTCGACACAGGACAGGGGCTACGAGCAGTACTTC. The complete variable domain, with remaining parts taken from reference TRBV7-9 and TRBJ2-7, reads DTGVSQNPRHKITKRGQNVTFRCDPISEHNRLYWYRQTLGQGPEFLTYFQNEAQLEKSRLLSDRFSAERPKGSFSTLEIQRTEQGDSAMYLCASSSTQDRGYEQYFGPGTRLTVT.

The chain has TRBV27 and TRBJ1-2; D unresolved. The germline V gene has CDR1 MNHEY and CDR2 SMNVEV (reference sequence). V lost 5 bases and J lost 4, with 11 bases in between. This CDR3 spans 13 amino acids. The CDR3 region has the DNA TGTGCCAGCAGTCCTAGTCCTGGCTATGGCTACACCTTC. Encoded protein: CASSPSPGYGYTF.

The rearrangement joins TRBV10-3 to TRBJ1-1, with D maybe TRBD1 (5 bases). CDR3 length: 15 amino acids. Germline V lookup: CDR1 ENHRY, CDR2 SYGVKD. V lost 4 bases and J lost 0, with 12 bases in between. In nucleotides, the CDR3 is TGTGCCATCAGTGGGGACGGAAACATGAACACTGAAGCTTTCTTT. Translated, it gives CAISGDGNMNTEAFF.

The chain is built from TRBV11-3 and TRBJ1-2; D is unclear. The CDR3 is 17 amino acids. V was cut by 1 base and J by 2 bases, with 17 bases left in between. Looked up from germline, CDR1 is SGHNT and CDR2 is YENEEA. The CDR3 is CASSLALRLGSNYGYTF. The CDR3 DNA follows: TGTGCCAGCAGCTTAGCCCTTAGGTTGGGATCGAACTATGGCTACACCTTC.

The chain carries TRBV27 and TRBJ2-2; D not resolved. Trimming pared 3 bases from V and 2 bases from J, leaving 4 bases between. The V gene's germline CDR1 is MNHEY and CDR2 SMNVEV (reference sequence). The CDR3 runs 13 residues. CDR3 nucleotides: TGTGCCAGCAGTTTCCCAAACACCGGGGAGCTGTTTTTT. This encodes CASSFPNTGELFF.

The count of this clone is one. The chain has TRBV28 and TRBJ2-7; perhaps TRBD2 as D (5 bases). Germline CDR1 is MDHEN and CDR2 is SYDVKM. The CDR3 has 15 residues. V dropped 5 bases and J dropped 0 bases, with 14 bases sitting between them. DNA for the CDR3: TGTGCCAGCAGTACAGACGGGGTAGGCTCCTACGAGCAGTACTTC. Encoded protein: CASSTDGVGSYEQYF.

This clone has only a few counts. The genes are TRBV4-1 and TRBJ1-5; a weak D match, TRBD1 (5 bases). The CDR3 loop spans 15 amino acids. Germline CDR1 is MGHRA and CDR2 is YSYEKL. The V end lost 3 bases, the J end lost 6 bases, and 15 bases lay between the germline ends. CDR3 region: CASSHPGTVAQPQHF. In nucleotides, the CDR3 is TGCGCCAGCAGCCATCCCGGGACGGTGGCTCAGCCCCAGCATTTT.

This chain joins TRBV5-6 and TRBJ2-5; no reliable D call. The last part of the DNA fits TRBJ2-7 better; the J call may be wrong. Germline CDR1 SGHDT, CDR2 YYEEEE. The CDR3 sequence is 13 residues long. The CDR3: CASSFGGSYEQYF. DNA for the CDR3: TGTGCCAGCAGCTTTGGCGGCTCCTACGAGCAGTACTTC.

The chain combines TRBV19 with TRBJ2-7; TRBD1 is a possible D gene (5 bases). In germline, CDR1 is LNHDA, CDR2 SQIVND (reference sequence). The CDR3 contains 14 residues. Trimming removed 4 bases at V and 4 bases at J, with 14 bases between. The DNA of the CDR3 is TGTGCCAGTAGTAGATTAGACAGCCATTACGAGCAGTACGTC. This gives the protein CASSRLDSHYEQYV.

The rearrangement links TRBV9 to TRBJ2-1; the D gene is possibly TRBD2 (5 bases). Deletions cut 3 bases from V and 8 bases from J, with 12 bases between. CDR3 size: 13 residues. CDR1 and CDR2 from the germline V gene are SGDLS and YYNGEE. The CDR3 spells CASSATRRHEQFF. CDR3 in DNA: TGTGCCAGCAGCGCCACTAGACGTCATGAGCAGTTCTTC.

The rearrangement links TRBV18 to TRBJ2-1; no clear D. This CDR3 region has 12 residues. CDR1 KGHSH and CDR2 LQKENI come from the germline V gene. Deletions cut 1 base from V and 5 bases from J, with 3 bases between. CDR3 nucleotide sequence: TGTGCCAGCTCACCACGAAACAATGAGCAGTTCTTC. This encodes CASSPRNNEQFF. The complete variable domain, with remaining parts taken from reference TRBV18 and TRBJ2-1, reads NAGVMQNPRHLVRRRGQEARLRCSPMKGHSHVYWYRQLPEEGLKFMVYLQKENIIDESGMPKERFSAEFPKEGPSILRIQQVVRGDSAAYFCASSPRNNEQFFGPGTRLTVL.